This T cell receptor beta chain appears in the sequencing data of a study of identical twins. Comment on this clonotype: What it recognizes is unknown.

Findings of the study overall: These conclusions were based on statistical analysis (cross-sectional, not following the same donors).

The CDR3 has 13 amino acids. Germline assignment: CDR1 MNHEY and CDR2 SVGAGI. The V segment lost 4 bases and the J segment 5 bases; nucleotides outside the gene matches: 5. TCRdb reprocessed the 5' RACE reads via MiXCR and lists one record per CDR3 protein. Seen here are some 1,600,000 distinct CDR3 sequences, 25% to 35% observed once, and the top ten hold approximately 0.25%. This rearrangement joins TRBV6-5 to TRBJ2-7, with 7 bases that match TRBD2. Specimen: cord blood. This TCR was sampled from a newborn girl in good health. For the CDR3, the DNA is TGTGCCAGCAGTTGGGGGGGAGGAAACGAGCAGTACTTC. Protein: CASSWGGGNEQYF.